Only a few counts were recorded for the clone carrying this TCR beta chain. Its antigen is still unknown. Unique-molecular-identifier-tagged TCR beta cDNA libraries were used. TCRdb re-analysed the PCR reads in MiXCR, keeping a single row per CDR3 protein. The sample yields 750,000 to 950,000 distinct CDR3 sequences, around 45% seen once. This sample stems from a study of post-analysis software for immune sequencing data. Notes on the study in general: Patients carried roughly 5 TRBV segments more frequently than controls did, and TRBV5-6, TRBV5-1 and TRBV20-1 were among them. Batch-mates among the samples co-clustered strongly by F measure.

V lost 0 bases and J 0 bases, leaving 15 bases between the germline ends. Germline V gene lookup returns CDR1 GTSNPN and CDR2 SVGIG (reference sequence). This CDR3 comprises 18 residues. The rearrangement links TRBV30 to TRBJ2-6; the D gene is possibly TRBD1 (6 bases). The TCR was taken from a girl between 5 and 17 years old with multiple sclerosis. Source material: blood. CDR3: CAWSVLRTASSGANVLTF. The CDR3, as DNA: TGTGCCTGGAGTGTACTTAGGACAGCCAGCTCTGGGGCCAACGTCCTGACTTTC.